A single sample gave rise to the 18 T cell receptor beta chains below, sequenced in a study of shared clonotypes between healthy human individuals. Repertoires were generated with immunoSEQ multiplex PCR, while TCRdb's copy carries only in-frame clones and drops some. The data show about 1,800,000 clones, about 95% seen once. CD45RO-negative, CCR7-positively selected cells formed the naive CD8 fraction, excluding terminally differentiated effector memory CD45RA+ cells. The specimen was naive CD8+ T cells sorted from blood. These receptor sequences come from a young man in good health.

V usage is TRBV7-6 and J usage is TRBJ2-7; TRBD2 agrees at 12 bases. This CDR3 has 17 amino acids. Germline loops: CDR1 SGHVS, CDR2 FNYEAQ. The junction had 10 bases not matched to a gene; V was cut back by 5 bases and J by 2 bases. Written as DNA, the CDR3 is TGTGCCAGCAGCCATCCGACTAGCGGGAGAACTACCTACGAGCAGTACTTC. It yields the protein CASSHPTSGRTTYEQYF.

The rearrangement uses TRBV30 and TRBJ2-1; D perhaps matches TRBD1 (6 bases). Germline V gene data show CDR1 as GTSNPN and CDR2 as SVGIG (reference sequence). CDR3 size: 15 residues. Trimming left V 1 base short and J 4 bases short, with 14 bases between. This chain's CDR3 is CAWSGPGQPYNEQFF. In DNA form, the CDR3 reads TGTGCCTGGAGTGGGCCCGGACAGCCATACAATGAGCAGTTCTTC.

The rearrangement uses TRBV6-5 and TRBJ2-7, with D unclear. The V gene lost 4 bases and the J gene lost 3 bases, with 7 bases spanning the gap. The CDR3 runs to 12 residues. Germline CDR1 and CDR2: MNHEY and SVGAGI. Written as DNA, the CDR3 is TGTGCCAGCAGTTCCGATTTCTACGAGCAGTACTTC. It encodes CASSSDFYEQYF.

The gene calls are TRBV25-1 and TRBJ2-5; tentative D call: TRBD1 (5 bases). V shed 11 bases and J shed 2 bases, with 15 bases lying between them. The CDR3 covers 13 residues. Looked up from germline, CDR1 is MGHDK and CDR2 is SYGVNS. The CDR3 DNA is TGTGCCTCCACGTGGGGCTTACAAGAGACCCAGTACTTC. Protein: CASTWGLQETQYF.

The CDR3 is CASSPDRRAETQYF. The DNA of the CDR3 is TGTGCCAGCAGCCCCGACAGGCGAGCGGAGACCCAGTACTTC. This chain joins TRBV6-5 and TRBJ2-5; perhaps TRBD1 as D (6 bases). The germline CDR1 and CDR2 sequences are MNHEY and SVGAGI. The CDR3 has 14 amino acids. Trimming pared 6 bases from V and 5 bases from J, leaving 16 bases between.

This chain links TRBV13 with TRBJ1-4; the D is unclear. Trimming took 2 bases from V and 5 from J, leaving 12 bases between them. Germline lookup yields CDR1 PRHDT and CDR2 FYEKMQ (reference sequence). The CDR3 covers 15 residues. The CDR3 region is CASSLQGGPNEKLFF. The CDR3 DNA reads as TGTGCCAGCAGCTTACAAGGAGGTCCCAATGAAAAACTGTTTTTT.

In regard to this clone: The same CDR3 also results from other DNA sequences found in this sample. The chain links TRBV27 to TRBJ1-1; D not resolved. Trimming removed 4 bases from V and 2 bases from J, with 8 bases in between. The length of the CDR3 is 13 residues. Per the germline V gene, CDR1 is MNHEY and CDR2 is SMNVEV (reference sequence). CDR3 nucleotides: TGTGCCAGCAGTTCCTGGACCAACACTGAAGCTTTCTTT. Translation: CASSSWTNTEAFF.

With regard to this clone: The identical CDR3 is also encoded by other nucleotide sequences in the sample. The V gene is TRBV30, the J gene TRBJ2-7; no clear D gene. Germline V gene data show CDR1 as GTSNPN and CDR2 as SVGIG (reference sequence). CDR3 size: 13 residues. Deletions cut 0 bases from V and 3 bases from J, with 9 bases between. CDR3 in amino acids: CAWSVRQGYEQYF. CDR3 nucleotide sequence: TGTGCCTGGAGTGTACGGCAAGGCTACGAGCAGTACTTC.

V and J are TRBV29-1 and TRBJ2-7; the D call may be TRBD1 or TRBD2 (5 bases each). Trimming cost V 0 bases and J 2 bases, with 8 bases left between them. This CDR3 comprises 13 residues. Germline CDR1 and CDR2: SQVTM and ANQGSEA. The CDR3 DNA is TGCAGCGTTGAAGAGGGGGACCCCTACGAGCAGTACTTC. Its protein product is CSVEEGDPYEQYF.

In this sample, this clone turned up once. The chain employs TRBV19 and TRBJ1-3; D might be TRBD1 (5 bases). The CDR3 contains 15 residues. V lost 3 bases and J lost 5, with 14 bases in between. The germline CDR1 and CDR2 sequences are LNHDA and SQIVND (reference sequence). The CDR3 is CASSIPTAARNTIYF. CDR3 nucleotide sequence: TGTGCCAGTAGTATCCCGACAGCGGCAAGAAACACCATATATTTT.

CDR3 region: CASSPKGDPWTGELFF. The CDR3 region has the DNA TGTGCCAGCAGCCCTAAGGGGGACCCCTGGACCGGGGAGCTGTTTTTT. The V gene is TRBV5-6, the J gene TRBJ2-2; possibly TRBD1 for D (6 bases). Germline V gene sequence: CDR1 SGHDT, CDR2 YYEEEE. V lost 4 bases to trimming and J lost 5 bases, with 18 bases between them. This CDR3 region has 16 residues. Full variable domain (rest looked up from reference TRBV5-6 and TRBJ2-2): DAGVTQSPTHLIKTRGQQVTLRCSPKSGHDTVSWYQQALGQGPQFIFQYYEEEERQRGNFPDRFSGHQFPNYSSELNVNALLLGDSALYLCASSPKGDPWTGELFFGEGSRLTVL.

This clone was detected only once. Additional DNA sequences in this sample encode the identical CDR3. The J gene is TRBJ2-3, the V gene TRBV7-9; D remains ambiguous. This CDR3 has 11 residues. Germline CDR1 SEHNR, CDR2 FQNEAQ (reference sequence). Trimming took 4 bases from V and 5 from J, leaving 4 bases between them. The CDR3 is CASSSLDTQYF. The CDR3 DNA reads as TGTGCCAGCAGCTCCCTAGATACGCAGTATTTT.

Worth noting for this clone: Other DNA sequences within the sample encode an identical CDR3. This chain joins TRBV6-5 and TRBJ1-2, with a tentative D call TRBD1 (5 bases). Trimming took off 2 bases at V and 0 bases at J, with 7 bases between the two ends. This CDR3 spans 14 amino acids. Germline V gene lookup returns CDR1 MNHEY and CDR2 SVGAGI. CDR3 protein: CASSYGGTNYGYTF. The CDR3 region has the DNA TGTGCCAGCAGTTACGGGGGGACTAACTATGGCTACACCTTC.

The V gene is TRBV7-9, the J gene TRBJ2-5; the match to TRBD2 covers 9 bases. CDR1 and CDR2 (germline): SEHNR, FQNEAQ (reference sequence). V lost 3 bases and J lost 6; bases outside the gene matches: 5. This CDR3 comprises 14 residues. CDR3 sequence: CASSLGGGGQTQYF. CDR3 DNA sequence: TGTGCCAGCAGCTTGGGCGGGGGGGGACAGACCCAGTACTTC.

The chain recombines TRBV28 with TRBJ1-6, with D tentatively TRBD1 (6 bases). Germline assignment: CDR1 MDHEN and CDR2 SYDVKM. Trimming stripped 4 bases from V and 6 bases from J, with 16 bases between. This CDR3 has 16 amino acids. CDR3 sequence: CASSWGGAEGNSPLHF. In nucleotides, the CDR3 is TGTGCCAGCAGTTGGGGGGGGGCAGAAGGTAATTCACCCCTCCACTTT.

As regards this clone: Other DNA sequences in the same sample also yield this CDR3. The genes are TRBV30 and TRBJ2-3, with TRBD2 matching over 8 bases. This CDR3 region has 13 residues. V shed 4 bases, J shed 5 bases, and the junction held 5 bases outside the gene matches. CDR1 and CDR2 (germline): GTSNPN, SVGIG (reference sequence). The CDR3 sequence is CAWTSGSGDTQYF. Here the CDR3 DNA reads TGTGCCTGGACGAGCGGGAGTGGAGATACGCAGTATTTT.

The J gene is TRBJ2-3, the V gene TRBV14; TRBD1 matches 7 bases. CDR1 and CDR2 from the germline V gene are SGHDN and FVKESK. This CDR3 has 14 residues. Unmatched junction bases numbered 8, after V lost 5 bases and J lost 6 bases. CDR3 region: CASSWTGAHDTQYF. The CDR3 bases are TGTGCCAGCAGCTGGACAGGCGCCCACGATACGCAGTATTTT.

The CDR3 reads CASSSEQGATEKLFF. DNA for the CDR3: TGTGCCAGCAGCTCGGAACAGGGGGCGACGGAAAAACTGTTTTTT. The genes are TRBV7-9 and TRBJ1-4; 9 bases agree with TRBD1. Germline CDR1 and CDR2: SEHNR and FQNEAQ (reference sequence). The CDR3 covers 15 residues. Germline trimming cut 4 bases from V and 8 bases from J; bases unmatched to any gene: 8.